This TCR beta chain is drawn from a study of blood T cell repertoires in COVID-19. Clones were read by immunoSEQ multiplex PCR, and TCRdb kept only the in-frame ones, dropping some. The sample lists around 150,000 clones, almost 85% occurring once. The CDR3 totals 14 residues. V was shortened by 4 bases and J by 3 bases, with 12 bases between the two germline ends. The germline V gene has CDR1 SGHTA and CDR2 FQGNSA. Sequenced sample: peripheral blood. This clonotype originated in a woman older than 75 with acute or convalescent COVID-19. The gene calls are TRBV7-2 and TRBJ1-2, with D possibly being TRBD1 (5 bases). In nucleotides, the CDR3 is TGTGCCAGCAGCTACCCGGGACTTGACTATGGCTACACCTTC. It encodes CASSYPGLDYGYTF.